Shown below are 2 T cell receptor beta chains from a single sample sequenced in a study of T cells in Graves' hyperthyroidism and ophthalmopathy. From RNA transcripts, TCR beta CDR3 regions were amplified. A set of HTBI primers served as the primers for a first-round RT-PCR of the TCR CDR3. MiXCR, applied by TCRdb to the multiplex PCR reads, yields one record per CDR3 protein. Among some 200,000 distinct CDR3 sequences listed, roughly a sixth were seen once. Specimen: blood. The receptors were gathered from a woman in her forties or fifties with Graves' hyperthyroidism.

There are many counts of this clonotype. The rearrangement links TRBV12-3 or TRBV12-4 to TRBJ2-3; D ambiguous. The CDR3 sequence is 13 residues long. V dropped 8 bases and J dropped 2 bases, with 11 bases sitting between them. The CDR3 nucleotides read TGTGCCAGCTGCGACCACTTCACAGATACGCAGTATTTT. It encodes CASCDHFTDTQYF.

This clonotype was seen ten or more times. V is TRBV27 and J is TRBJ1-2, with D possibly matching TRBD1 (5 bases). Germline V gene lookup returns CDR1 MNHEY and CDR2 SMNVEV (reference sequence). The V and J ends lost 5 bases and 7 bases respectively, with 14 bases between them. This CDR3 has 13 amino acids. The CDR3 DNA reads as TGTGCCAGCAGTCCAGGGAAAGTCAGTGGCTACACCTTC. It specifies CASSPGKVSGYTF.